This T cell receptor (beta chain) was identified in a study of immune characterization of retroperitoneal liposarcoma. Note on this clonotype: The CDR3 does not close with the conserved phenylalanine or tryptophan, likely indicating a read error.

Trimming cost V 11 bases and J 4 bases; bases outside gene matches: 13. Germline-derived CDR1 and CDR2 are MNHGY and SAAAGT. The CDR3 runs to 14 residues. MiXCR was run by TCRdb on the PCR reads, yielding one entry per CDR3 protein. Of fewer than 20,000 distinct CDR3 sequences in the sample, about 35% are singletons; the top ten hold 6.5% to 9%. Material: blood. The chain links TRBV6-8 to TRBJ2-7; 8 bases map to TRBD2. The TCR originated in a male donor with retroperitoneal liposarcoma. As DNA, the CDR3 is TGTGCCTCGCTCGGGACGGGGGGGGGGTACGAGCAGTACTGC. Its translation: CASLGTGGGYEQYC.